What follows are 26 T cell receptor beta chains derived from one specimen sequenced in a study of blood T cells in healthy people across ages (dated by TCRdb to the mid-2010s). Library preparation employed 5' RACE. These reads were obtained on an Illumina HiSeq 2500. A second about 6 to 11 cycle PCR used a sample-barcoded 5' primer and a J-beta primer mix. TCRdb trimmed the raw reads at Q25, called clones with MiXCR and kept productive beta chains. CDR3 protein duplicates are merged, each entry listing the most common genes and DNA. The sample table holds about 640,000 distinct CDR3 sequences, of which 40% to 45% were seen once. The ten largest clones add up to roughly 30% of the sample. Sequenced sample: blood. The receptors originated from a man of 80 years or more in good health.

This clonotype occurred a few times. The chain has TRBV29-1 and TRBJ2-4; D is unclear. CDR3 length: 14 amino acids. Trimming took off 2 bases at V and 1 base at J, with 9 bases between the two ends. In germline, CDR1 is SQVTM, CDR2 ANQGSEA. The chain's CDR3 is CSVEPAWAKNIQYF. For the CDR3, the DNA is TGCAGCGTTGAACCTGCGTGGGCCAAAAACATTCAGTACTTC.

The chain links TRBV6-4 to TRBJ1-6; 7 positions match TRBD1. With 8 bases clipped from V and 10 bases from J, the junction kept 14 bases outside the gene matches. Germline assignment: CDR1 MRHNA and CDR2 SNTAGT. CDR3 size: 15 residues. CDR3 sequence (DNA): TGTGCCAGCCAAGGACAGGACGGAAGCAGATCACCCCTCCACTTT. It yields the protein CASQGQDGSRSPLHF.

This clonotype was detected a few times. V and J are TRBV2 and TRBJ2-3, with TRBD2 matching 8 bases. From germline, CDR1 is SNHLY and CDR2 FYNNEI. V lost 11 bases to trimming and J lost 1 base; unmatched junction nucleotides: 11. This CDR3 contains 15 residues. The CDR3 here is CAYGAGGSRTDTQYF. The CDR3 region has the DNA TGTGCCTACGGGGCGGGAGGATCCCGCACAGATACGCAGTATTTT.

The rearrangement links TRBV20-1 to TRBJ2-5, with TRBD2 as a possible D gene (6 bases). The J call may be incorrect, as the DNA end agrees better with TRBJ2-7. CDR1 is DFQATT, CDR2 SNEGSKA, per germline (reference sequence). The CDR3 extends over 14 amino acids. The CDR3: CSAKVGGAVREQYF. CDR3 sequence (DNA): TGCAGTGCTAAGGTGGGAGGCGCTGTTCGCGAGCAGTACTTC.

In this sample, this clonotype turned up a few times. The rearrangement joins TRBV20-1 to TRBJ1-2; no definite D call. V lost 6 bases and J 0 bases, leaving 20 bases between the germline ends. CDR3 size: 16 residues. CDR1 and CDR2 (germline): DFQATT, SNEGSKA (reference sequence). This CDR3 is CSATTRVAGANYGYTF. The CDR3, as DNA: TGCAGTGCCACTACAAGGGTCGCGGGAGCTAACTATGGCTACACCTTC.

CDR3: CSVEKGDGTGELFF. The CDR3 coding sequence is TGCAGCGTTGAAAAGGGGGACGGCACCGGGGAGCTGTTTTTT. The J gene is TRBJ2-2, the V gene TRBV29-1; D perhaps matches TRBD1 (6 bases). The germline V gene encodes CDR1 SQVTM and CDR2 ANQGSEA. The CDR3 runs to 14 residues. With 2 bases removed from V and 4 bases from J, the gap between germline ends came to 11 bases.

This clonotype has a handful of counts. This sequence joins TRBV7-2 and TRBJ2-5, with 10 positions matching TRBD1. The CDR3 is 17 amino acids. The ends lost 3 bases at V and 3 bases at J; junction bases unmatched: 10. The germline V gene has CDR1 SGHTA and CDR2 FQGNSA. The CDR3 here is CASSFPGQGRGKETQYF. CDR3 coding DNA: TGTGCCAGCAGCTTCCCGGGACAGGGGAGAGGCAAAGAGACCCAGTACTTC.

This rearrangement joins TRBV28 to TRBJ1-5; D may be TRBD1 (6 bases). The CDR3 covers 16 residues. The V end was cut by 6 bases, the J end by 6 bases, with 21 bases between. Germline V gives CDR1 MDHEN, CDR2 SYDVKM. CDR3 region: CASSPSEWGQGQPQHF. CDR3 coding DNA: TGTGCCAGCAGCCCTTCGGAATGGGGGCAGGGTCAGCCCCAGCATTTT. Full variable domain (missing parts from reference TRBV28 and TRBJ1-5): DVKVTQSSRYLVKRTGEKVFLECVQDMDHENMFWYRQDPGLGLRLIYFSYDVKMKEKGDIPEGYSVSREKKERFSLILESASTNQTSMYLCASSPSEWGQGQPQHFGDGTRLSIL.

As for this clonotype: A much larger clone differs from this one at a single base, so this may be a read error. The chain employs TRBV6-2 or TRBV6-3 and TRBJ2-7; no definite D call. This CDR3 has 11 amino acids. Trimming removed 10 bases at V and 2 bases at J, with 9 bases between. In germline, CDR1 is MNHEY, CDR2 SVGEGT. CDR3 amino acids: CATGSPYEQYF. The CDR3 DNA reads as TGTGCCACCGGGTCGCCCTACGAGCAGTACTTC.

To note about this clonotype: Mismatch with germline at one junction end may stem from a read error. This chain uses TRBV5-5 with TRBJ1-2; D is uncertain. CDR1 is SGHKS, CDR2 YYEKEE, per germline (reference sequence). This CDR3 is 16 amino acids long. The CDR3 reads CASSLGVGGTNYDYTF. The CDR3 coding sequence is TGTGCCAGCAGCTTGGGCGTTGGTGGAACCAACTATGACTACACCTTC.

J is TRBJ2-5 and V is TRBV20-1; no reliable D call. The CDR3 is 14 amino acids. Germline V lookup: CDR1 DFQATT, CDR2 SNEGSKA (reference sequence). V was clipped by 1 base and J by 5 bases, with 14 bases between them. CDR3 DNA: TGCAGTGCTAGAGTGGAAGGATTCGAGGAGACCCAGTACTTC. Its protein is CSARVEGFEETQYF.

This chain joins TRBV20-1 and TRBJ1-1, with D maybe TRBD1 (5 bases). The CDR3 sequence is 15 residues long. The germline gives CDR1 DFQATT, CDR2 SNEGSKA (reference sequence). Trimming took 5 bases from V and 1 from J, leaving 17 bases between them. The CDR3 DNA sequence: TGCAGTGCTTCAGCCCGGGGGTTCACGAACACTGAAGCTTTCTTT. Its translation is CSASARGFTNTEAFF.

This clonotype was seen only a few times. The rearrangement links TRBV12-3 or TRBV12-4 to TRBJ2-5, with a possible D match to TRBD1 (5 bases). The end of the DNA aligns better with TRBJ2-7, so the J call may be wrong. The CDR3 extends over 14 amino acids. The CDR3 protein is CASSRDSPRGEQYF. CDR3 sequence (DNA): TGTGCCAGCAGCCGAGACTCGCCTAGGGGCGAGCAGTACTTC.

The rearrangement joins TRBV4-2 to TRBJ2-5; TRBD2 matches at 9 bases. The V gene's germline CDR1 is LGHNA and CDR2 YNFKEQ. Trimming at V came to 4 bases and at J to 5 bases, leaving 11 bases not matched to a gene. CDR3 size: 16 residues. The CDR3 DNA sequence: TGTGCCAGCAGCCGAGGACGGCGGGGGGGCTGGGAGACCCAGTACTTC. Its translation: CASSRGRRGGWETQYF.

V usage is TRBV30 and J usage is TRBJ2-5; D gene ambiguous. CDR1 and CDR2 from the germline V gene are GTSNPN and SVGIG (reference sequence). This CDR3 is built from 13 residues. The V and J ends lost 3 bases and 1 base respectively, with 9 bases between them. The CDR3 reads CAWRGQSQETQYF. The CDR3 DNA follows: TGTGCCTGGAGAGGCCAGTCCCAAGAGACCCAGTACTTC.

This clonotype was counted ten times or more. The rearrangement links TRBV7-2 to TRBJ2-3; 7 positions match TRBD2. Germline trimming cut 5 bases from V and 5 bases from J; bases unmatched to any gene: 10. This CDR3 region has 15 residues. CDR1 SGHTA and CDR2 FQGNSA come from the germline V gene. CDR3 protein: CASSAVGRGEDTQYF. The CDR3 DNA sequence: TGTGCCAGCAGCGCTGTAGGGAGGGGCGAAGATACGCAGTATTTT.

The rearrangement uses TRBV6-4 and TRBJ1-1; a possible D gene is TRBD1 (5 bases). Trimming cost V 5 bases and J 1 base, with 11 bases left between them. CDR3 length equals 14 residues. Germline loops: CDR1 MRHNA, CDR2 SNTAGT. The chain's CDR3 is CASSTGGENTEAFF. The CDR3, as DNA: TGTGCCAGCAGTACCGGGGGGGAGAACACTGAAGCTTTCTTT.

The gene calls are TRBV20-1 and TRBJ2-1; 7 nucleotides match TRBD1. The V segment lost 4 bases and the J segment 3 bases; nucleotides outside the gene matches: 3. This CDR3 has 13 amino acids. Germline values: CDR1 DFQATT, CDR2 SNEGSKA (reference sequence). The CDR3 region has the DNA TGCAGTGCTACAAACAGGGGCTACAATGAGCAGTTCTTC. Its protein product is CSATNRGYNEQFF.

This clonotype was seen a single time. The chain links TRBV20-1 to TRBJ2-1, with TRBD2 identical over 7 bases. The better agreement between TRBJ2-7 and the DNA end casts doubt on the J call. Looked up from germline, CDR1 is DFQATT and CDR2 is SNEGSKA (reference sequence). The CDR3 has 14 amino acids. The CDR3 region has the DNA TGCAGTGCTATACCGGGACTACATAACAATGAGCAGTACTTC. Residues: CSAIPGLHNNEQYF.

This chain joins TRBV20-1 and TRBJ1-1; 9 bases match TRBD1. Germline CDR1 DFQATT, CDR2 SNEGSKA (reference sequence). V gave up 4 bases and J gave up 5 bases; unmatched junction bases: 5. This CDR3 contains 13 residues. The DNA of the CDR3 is TGCAGTGCTACGACAGGGGGGTATACTGAAGCTTTCTTT. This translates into CSATTGGYTEAFF.

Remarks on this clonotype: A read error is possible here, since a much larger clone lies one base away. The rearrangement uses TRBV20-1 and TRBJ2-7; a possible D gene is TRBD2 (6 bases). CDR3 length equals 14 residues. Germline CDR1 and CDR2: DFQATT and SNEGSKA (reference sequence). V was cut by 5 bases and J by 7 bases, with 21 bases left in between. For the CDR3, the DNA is TGCAGTGCTTCGGGACTGAGCTCTTACAATGAGCAGTACTTC. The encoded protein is CSASGLSSYNEQYF.

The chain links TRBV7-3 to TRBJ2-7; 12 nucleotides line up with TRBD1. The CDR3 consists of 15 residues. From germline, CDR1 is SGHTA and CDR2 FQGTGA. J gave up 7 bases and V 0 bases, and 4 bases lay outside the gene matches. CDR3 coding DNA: TGTGCCAGCAGCTTAACGGGACAGGGGGCCATAGAGCAGTACTTC. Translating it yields CASSLTGQGAIEQYF.

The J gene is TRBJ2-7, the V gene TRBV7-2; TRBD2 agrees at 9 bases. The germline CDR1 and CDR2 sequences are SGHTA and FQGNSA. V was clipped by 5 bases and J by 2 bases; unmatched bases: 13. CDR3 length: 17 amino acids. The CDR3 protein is CASSRLSVAGDTYEQYF. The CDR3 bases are TGTGCCAGCAGCAGACTATCGGTAGCGGGGGATACCTACGAGCAGTACTTC.

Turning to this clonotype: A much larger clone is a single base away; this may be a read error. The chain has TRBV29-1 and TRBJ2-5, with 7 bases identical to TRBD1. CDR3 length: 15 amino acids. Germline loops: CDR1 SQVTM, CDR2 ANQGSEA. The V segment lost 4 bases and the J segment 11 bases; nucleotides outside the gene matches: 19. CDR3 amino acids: CSVVRNRQGDNEQYF. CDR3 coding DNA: TGCAGCGTTGTTAGGAATCGACAGGGCGACAATGAGCAGTACTTC.

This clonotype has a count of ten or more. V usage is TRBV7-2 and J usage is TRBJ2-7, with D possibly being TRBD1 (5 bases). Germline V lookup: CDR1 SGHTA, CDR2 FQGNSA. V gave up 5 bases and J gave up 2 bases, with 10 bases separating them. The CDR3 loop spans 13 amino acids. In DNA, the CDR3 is TGTGCCAGCAGCCCGACAGAAACCTACGAGCAGTACTTC. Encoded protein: CASSPTETYEQYF.

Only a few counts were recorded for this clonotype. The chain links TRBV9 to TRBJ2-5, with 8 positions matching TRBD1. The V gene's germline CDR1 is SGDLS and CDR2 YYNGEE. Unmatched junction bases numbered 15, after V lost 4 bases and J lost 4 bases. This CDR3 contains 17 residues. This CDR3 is CASSRTGRAGGRETQYF. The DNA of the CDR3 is TGTGCCAGCAGCAGAACGGGTAGGGCAGGGGGCCGAGAGACCCAGTACTTC.